One sample yielded the 28 T cell receptor beta chains listed below, sequenced in a study of T cell changes during pregnancy in multiple sclerosis. Sequenced by immunoSEQ multiplex PCR; TCRdb stores in-frame clones only, minus some. Of under 70,000 clones in the sample, roughly 93% were seen once. The sample in question was peripheral blood, obtained in the second trimester of pregnancy. These receptors were taken from a female donor with multiple sclerosis, enrolled in a pregnancy study.

This clone was counted only a few times. Compared with germline, one end of the junction differs, possibly owing to a read error. This sequence joins TRBV6-1 and TRBJ1-2; perhaps TRBD1 as D (6 bases). Germline CDR1 and CDR2: MNHNS and SASEGT. CDR3 length: 13 residues. CDR3 bases: TGTGCCAGCTGTGACAGGCCCAGCTATGGCTACACCTTC. Translated: CASCDRPSYGYTF.

This sequence joins TRBV19 and TRBJ2-1; tentatively, D is TRBD2 (6 bases). V was pared by 3 bases and J by 9 bases, with 18 bases between. This CDR3 has 15 amino acids. CDR1 is LNHDA and CDR2 is SQIVND in the germline V gene (reference sequence). DNA for the CDR3: TGTGCCAGTAGTATGTTGATGGGACTCGTAGGTGAGCAGTTCTTC. This encodes CASSMLMGLVGEQFF. The whole variable domain, remainder taken from reference TRBV19 and TRBJ2-1, is DGGITQSPKYLFRKEGQNVTLSCEQNLNHDAMYWYRQDPGQGLRLIYYSQIVNDFQKGDIAEGYSVSREKKESFPLTVTSAQKNPTAFYLCASSMLMGLVGEQFFGPGTRLTVL.

The chain uses TRBV18 and TRBJ2-2; a weak D match, TRBD1 (5 bases). V was pared by 3 bases and J by 5 bases, with 19 bases between. The germline V gene has CDR1 KGHSH and CDR2 LQKENI. The CDR3 spans 17 residues. The CDR3 spells CASSPAVQGWKTGELFF. In nucleotides, the CDR3 is TGTGCCAGCTCACCCGCAGTCCAGGGATGGAAGACCGGGGAGCTGTTTTTT.

The chain carries TRBV5-5 and TRBJ2-3; no clear D. The ends were cut back, 4 bases at V and 8 bases at J, with 14 bases in the middle. Germline values: CDR1 SGHKS, CDR2 YYEKEE (reference sequence). This CDR3 is 13 amino acids long. The CDR3 DNA reads as TGTGCCAGCAGCCCTCCTATTTTTGGTACGCAGTATTTT. Translating it yields CASSPPIFGTQYF. Using reference TRBV5-5 and TRBJ2-3 for the parts outside the CDR3, the full variable domain is DAGVTQSPTHLIKTRGQQVTLRCSPISGHKSVSWYQQVLGQGPQFIFQYYEKEERGRGNFPDRFSARQFPNYSSELNVNALLLGDSALYLCASSPPIFGTQYFGPGTRLTVL.

The V call is TRBV5-1, the J call TRBJ2-2; D might be TRBD1 (7 bases). Trimming shortened V by 2 bases and J by 5 bases, and 10 bases separated the two germline ends. This CDR3 has 14 residues. Germline-derived CDR1 and CDR2 are SGHRS and YFSETQ. In DNA form, the CDR3 reads TGCGCCAGCAGCTTATCAGGGGGGACCGGGGAGCTGTTTTTT. Translation: CASSLSGGTGELFF.

The chain has TRBV21-1 and TRBJ1-2. TRBV21-1 corresponds to a pseudogene. This CDR3 has 18 amino acids. The CDR3 reads CASSKKGAGTDANYGYTF. The CDR3 DNA reads TGTGCCAGCAGCAAAAAGGGCGCGGGGACGGATGCAAACTATGGCTACACCTTC.

The rearrangement links TRBV30 to TRBJ1-5; TRBD1 agrees at 9 bases. The CDR3 has 14 amino acids. The ends lost 1 base at V and 4 bases at J; junction bases unmatched: 2. Per germline, CDR1 GTSNPN and CDR2 SVGIG (reference sequence). The CDR3 reads CAWSGGTGNQPQHF. The DNA for the CDR3 is TGTGCCTGGAGTGGGGGGACAGGGAATCAGCCCCAGCATTTT.

This clone was counted between two and nine times. The CDR3: CASSHPLGPRGGRPYEQYF. CDR3 in DNA: TGTGCCAGCAGCCATCCTTTGGGCCCTAGGGGGGGGCGACCCTACGAGCAGTACTTC. The chain carries TRBV7-3 and TRBJ2-7; TRBD2 is a possible D gene (7 bases). The CDR3 extends over 19 amino acids. CDR1 SGHTA and CDR2 FQGTGA come from the germline V gene. V shed 5 bases and J shed 2 bases, with 28 bases lying between them.

The CDR3 DNA sequence: TGTGCCACCAGCACCGTCCAGGGTATCAGCAATCAGCCCCAGCATTTT. Its protein product is CATSTVQGISNQPQHF. The rearrangement links TRBV15 to TRBJ1-5, with a possible D match to TRBD1 (5 bases). V was cut by 4 bases and J by 1 base, with 14 bases left in between. The CDR3 consists of 16 residues. Germline CDR1 and CDR2: LNHNV and YYDKDF (reference sequence).

This rearrangement joins TRBV5-4 to TRBJ1-3; TRBD1 agrees at 9 bases. The ends lost 0 bases at V and 2 bases at J; junction bases unmatched: 0. CDR1 is SGHNT and CDR2 is YYREEE in the germline V gene (reference sequence). CDR3 length: 15 amino acids. CDR3 residues: CASSLGTGAGNTIYF. In DNA form, the CDR3 reads TGTGCCAGCAGCTTGGGGACAGGGGCTGGAAACACCATATATTTT.

The chain uses TRBV11-1 and TRBJ2-3; tentative D call: TRBD2 (6 bases). The germline V gene has CDR1 SGHAT and CDR2 FQDESV (reference sequence). The CDR3 is made up of 19 amino acids. Trimming cost V 5 bases and J 2 bases, with 26 bases left between them. The CDR3 loop is CASSPAPGPSSEYTDTQYF. The CDR3 DNA follows: TGTGCCAGCAGCCCGGCCCCGGGCCCCTCTAGCGAGTACACAGATACGCAGTATTTT.

The rearrangement links TRBV9 to TRBJ1-1; 7 bases align to TRBD1. The CDR3 has 13 residues. Germline V CDR1 and CDR2: SGDLS, YYNGEE. The junction had 2 bases not matched to a gene; V was cut back by 2 bases and J by 4 bases. The CDR3 is CASSVQGGTEAFF. In nucleotides, the CDR3 is TGTGCCAGCAGCGTCCAGGGGGGCACTGAAGCTTTCTTT.

V is TRBV5-1 and J is TRBJ1-2, with D unresolved. The CDR3 has 15 residues. V lost 1 base and J lost 1, with 11 bases in between. Germline CDR1 and CDR2: SGHRS and YFSETQ. The CDR3 here is CASSLSPADNYGYTF. In DNA form, the CDR3 reads TGCGCCAGCAGCTTGTCCCCCGCAGATAACTATGGCTACACCTTC.

The chain combines TRBV18 with TRBJ1-2; D call uncertain. The CDR3 has 13 residues. V was shortened by 3 bases and J by 6 bases, with 11 bases between the two germline ends. Germline values: CDR1 KGHSH, CDR2 LQKENI. CDR3 sequence: CASSPNKGDGYTF. CDR3 nucleotide sequence: TGTGCCAGCTCACCGAATAAGGGAGATGGCTACACCTTC.

The rearrangement uses TRBV28 and TRBJ2-1, with D uncertain. CDR1 MDHEN and CDR2 SYDVKM come from the germline V gene. CDR3 length: 15 amino acids. V was pared by 8 bases and J by 1 base, with 15 bases between. The CDR3 DNA is TGTGCCAGCTTACCCGAGGCACTGTCCTACAATGAGCAGTTCTTC. Its translation: CASLPEALSYNEQFF. Full variable domain (missing parts from reference TRBV28 and TRBJ2-1): DVKVTQSSRYLVKRTGEKVFLECVQDMDHENMFWYRQDPGLGLRLIYFSYDVKMKEKGDIPEGYSVSREKKERFSLILESASTNQTSMYLCASLPEALSYNEQFFGPGTRLTVL.

This clone was seen just once. This chain links TRBV6-4 with TRBJ1-5; D is ambiguous. There are 16 residues in the CDR3. Looked up from germline, CDR1 is MRHNA and CDR2 is SNTAGT. V was pared by 0 bases and J by 1 base, with 10 bases between. CDR3 in amino acids: CASSDSTRGSNQPQHF. As DNA, the CDR3 is TGTGCCAGCAGTGACTCGACGCGGGGAAGCAATCAGCCCCAGCATTTT.

The CDR3, as DNA: TGTGCCAGCAGCTTATCCCCGGGGCCCCAGCATTTT. Translated, it gives CASSLSPGPQHF. The chain links TRBV7-9 to TRBJ1-5, with no clear D. The CDR3 spans 12 residues. The germline gives CDR1 SEHNR, CDR2 FQNEAQ (reference sequence). The ends were cut back, 2 bases at V and 9 bases at J, with 8 bases in the middle.

This chain joins TRBV19 and TRBJ2-7; no clear D gene. V lost 3 bases, J lost 7 bases, and 16 bases lay in between. Germline assignment: CDR1 LNHDA and CDR2 SQIVND (reference sequence). This CDR3 is 14 amino acids long. CDR3 region: CASSIGQSLGEQYF. As DNA, the CDR3 is TGTGCCAGTAGTATTGGGCAGTCCTTAGGAGAGCAGTACTTC.

The chain joins TRBV5-1 to TRBJ2-3; tentatively, D is TRBD1 (6 bases). There are 14 residues in the CDR3. Germline V CDR1 and CDR2: SGHRS, YFSETQ. Trimming pared 4 bases from V and 5 bases from J, leaving 14 bases between. CDR3 DNA sequence: TGCGCCAGCAGCCCTGGGACATTGCTAGATACGCAGTATTTT. It translates to CASSPGTLLDTQYF.

Here the CDR3 DNA reads TGTGCCATCAGTGTGAAGGACAGGCGGTCCGGGGAGCTGTTTTTT. Its protein is CAISVKDRRSGELFF. The V and J genes are TRBV10-3 and TRBJ2-2, with TRBD1 matching over 7 bases. This CDR3 has 15 residues. V lost 4 bases and J lost 6; bases outside the gene matches: 8. Germline CDR1 is ENHRY and CDR2 is SYGVKD.

The J gene is TRBJ2-7, the V gene TRBV2, with TRBD1 as a possible D gene (6 bases). The germline V gene has CDR1 SNHLY and CDR2 FYNNEI. This CDR3 comprises 13 residues. Deletions cut 8 bases from V and 2 bases from J, with 13 bases between. CDR3 DNA: TGTGCCAGCGCCGGCCCAGGGGCCTACGAGCAGTACTTC. Protein product: CASAGPGAYEQYF.

This chain links TRBV2 with TRBJ1-5; TRBD1 aligns across 9 bases. Per germline, CDR1 SNHLY and CDR2 FYNNEI. The CDR3 is made up of 17 amino acids. The V and J ends lost 4 bases and 6 bases, in that order; junction bases with no gene match: 13. CDR3 coding DNA: TGTGCCAGCAGTGTTGGGACCACAGGGGGCGCGGGTCAGCCCCAGCATTTT. Protein product: CASSVGTTGGAGQPQHF. The full variable domain, rest sourced from reference TRBV2 and TRBJ1-5, is EPEVTQTPSHQVTQMGQEVILRCVPISNHLYFYWYRQILGQKVEFLVSFYNNEISEKSEIFDDQFSVERPDGSNFTLKIRSTKLEDSAMYFCASSVGTTGGAGQPQHFGDGTRLSIL.

The chain is built from TRBV4-3 and TRBJ1-3; D is unclear. The CDR3 consists of 15 residues. With 1 base removed from V and 4 bases from J, the gap between germline ends came to 11 bases. CDR1 is LGHNA and CDR2 is YSLEER in the germline V gene. Here the CDR3 DNA reads TGCGCCAGCAGCCAAGCAGAAGGACTCGGAAACACCATATATTTT. The encoded protein is CASSQAEGLGNTIYF.

This chain links TRBV27 with TRBJ2-7; D is ambiguous. The CDR3 runs to 13 residues. V lost 5 bases and J 2 bases, leaving 10 bases between the germline ends. Germline V gene lookup returns CDR1 MNHEY and CDR2 SMNVEV (reference sequence). CDR3 DNA sequence: TGTGCCAGCAGTCCGCCCGAGGCCTACGAGCAGTACTTC. It specifies CASSPPEAYEQYF.

V and J are TRBV6-5 and TRBJ1-1, with D hard to call. Trimming pared 4 bases from V and 1 base from J, leaving 7 bases between. The CDR3 contains 13 residues. CDR1 is MNHEY, CDR2 SVGAGI, per germline. The CDR3 loop is CASSFTENTEAFF. CDR3 coding DNA: TGTGCCAGCAGTTTCACAGAGAACACTGAAGCTTTCTTT.

This sequence joins TRBV2 and TRBJ1-4, with TRBD1 matching 7 bases. Germline CDR1 and CDR2: SNHLY and FYNNEI. This CDR3 comprises 14 residues. The ends lost 4 bases at V and 6 bases at J; junction bases unmatched: 5. DNA for the CDR3: TGTGCCAGCAGTGCGACAGGGTGGTATGAAAAACTGTTTTTT. Translated: CASSATGWYEKLFF.

The V gene is TRBV5-6, the J gene TRBJ2-5; tentatively, D is TRBD1 (6 bases). V lost 4 bases to trimming and J lost 6 bases, with 13 bases between them. Germline loops: CDR1 SGHDT, CDR2 YYEEEE. The CDR3 has 13 residues. CDR3 nucleotide sequence: TGTGCCAGCAGCCGTGACAGGTCACAGACCCAGTACTTC. The encoded protein is CASSRDRSQTQYF.

The chain joins TRBV28 to TRBJ2-2; 10 nucleotides align to TRBD1. Trimming cost V 5 bases and J 4 bases; bases outside gene matches: 7. This CDR3 is built from 16 residues. Germline V lookup: CDR1 MDHEN, CDR2 SYDVKM. The CDR3 region has the DNA TGTGCCAGCAGTCCGGCAGGACAGGGGGGCACCGGGGAGCTGTTTTTT. Translating it yields CASSPAGQGGTGELFF.